Listed below are T cell receptor beta chains from one sample, sequenced in a study of blood T cell repertoires in COVID-19. Only in-frame clones appear in the TCRdb table, and some are missing; sequencing was by immunoSEQ multiplex PCR. The repertoire holds about 250,000 clones, with 70% to 85% as singletons. The source material was peripheral blood. Source of these receptors: a man older than 75 with acute or convalescent COVID-19. Both conserved end residues are trimmed from each CDR3.

V,J,CDR3
TRBV18,TRBJ1-1,ASSSRGQGNTEAF
TRBV19,TRBJ1-2,ASSISRGQGSYGYT
TRBV24-1,TRBJ2-1,ATSEEGVEKQF
TRBV4-1,TRBJ2-4,ASSRRELAKNIQY
TRBV19,TRBJ2-5,ASSIEEGGTQY
TRBV7-3,TRBJ2-2,ASSDRVGTGELF
TRBV5-4,TRBJ2-1,ASSWDRGNEQF
TRBV10-3,TRBJ2-1,AATGTSGLSPQMHEQF
TRBV2,TRBJ2-5,ASTTRGQETQY
TRBV5-4,TRBJ1-2,ASSSSNGAAGGYT
TRBV3-1/TRBV3-2,TRBJ2-3,ASSPTGAFTDTQY
TRBV27,TRBJ2-1,ASSLGGGEGYNEQF
TRBV11-2,TRBJ2-1,ASSLDRRREQF
TRBV20-1,TRBJ2-1,SARDLAEQF
TRBV7-2,TRBJ2-2,ASSPTSGSTTGELF
TRBV9,TRBJ2-2,ASSVADRVGELF
TRBV30,TRBJ1-6,AWSFGERGSPLH